Reported below is one T cell receptor beta chain. The antigen is undetermined. The data were taken from a study of high-grade serous ovarian cancer treatment subgroups. Study-level information: On average, 14,192 reads and under 9,000 unique TCR beta rearrangements were obtained per sample.

Tumor tissue was taken before any definitive surgery or chemotherapy was given. Study-level findings and limits: TCR relatedness rose with neoantigen level and trended with mutation load. These tumor repertoires lack spatial information from bulk sequencing. Different patients shared almost no repertoire; same-patient tumors shared about 0.095 to 0.79.

The V end was cut by 1 base, the J end by 5 bases, with 7 bases between. Germline-derived CDR1 and CDR2 are SGHAT and FQNNGV. This CDR3 region has 13 residues. TCRdb's copy holds only in-frame clones and misses some; the assay was immunoSEQ multiplex PCR. The sample has some 900 clones; around 80% are singletons. This clonotype was sampled from a human donor with high-grade serous ovarian cancer. The chain joins TRBV11-2 to TRBJ2-3; the D is unclear. Sequenced sample: tumor tissue. DNA of the CDR3: TGTGCCAGCAGCTTAGGCGGCCTAGATACGCAGTATTTT. It translates to CASSLGGLDTQYF.